These T cell receptor beta chains were read from a single sample in a study of cytomegalovirus exposure and HLA in healthy donors. Produced via immunoSEQ multiplex PCR; TCRdb's table is partial and in-frame only. The table records roughly 130,000 clones, 66% of them present only once. Sequenced input: PBMCs. Source of these receptors: a woman aged 60-75 years in good health and CMV-seronegative. The CDR3 runs from the conserved cysteine through the conserved F or W. A D gene is named only where the DNA matches it firmly. Clone size is shown for a subset of rows, as once, few, many or a class of expanded clone.

D gene	clone size	V gene	J gene	CDR3 DNA	CDR3 protein
NA	NA	TRBV2	TRBJ1-1	TGTGCCAGCACCGAAGGGGGGAGGGGTACTGAAGCTTTCTTT	CASTEGGRGTEAFF
NA	NA	TRBV7-2	TRBJ1-1	TGTGCCAGCAGCCTCTCGTTGGCCACTGAAGCTTTCTTT	CASSLSLATEAFF
TRBD2	once	TRBV7-9	TRBJ2-7	TGTTCCAGCAGCTTATACAGCGGGGGGTCTTACGAGCAGTACTTC	CSSSLYSGGSYEQYF
NA	NA	TRBV11-2	TRBJ1-2	TGTGCCAGCAGCGCTCTGCGCACCTATGGCTACACCTTC	CASSALRTYGYTF
NA	NA	TRBV28	TRBJ1-5	TGTGCCAGCAGTGACGAACGGGGGGGGCCCCAGCATTTT	CASSDERGGPQHF
NA	medium-sized	TRBV6-5	TRBJ1-1	TGTGCCAGCAGTTTTACAGGGAACACTGAAGCTTTCTTT	CASSFTGNTEAFF
NA	NA	TRBV5-4	TRBJ2-2	TGTGCCAGCAGCCTACGCGGGGCTGAAGCCGGGGAGCTGTTTTTT	CASSLRGAEAGELFF
TRBD2	NA	TRBV6-6	TRBJ2-2	TGTGCCAGCAGTTCCGGCGGGGGGCGGGGAACCGGGGAGCTGTTTTTT	CASSSGGGRGTGELFF
NA	NA	TRBV7-8	TRBJ1-4	TGTGCCAGCAGCTTAGTTTATAATGAAAAACTGTTTTTT	CASSLVYNEKLFF
TRBD1	NA	TRBV10-3	TRBJ1-1	TGTGCCGTCAGTGGTACACAGGGGTTCGATGAAGCTTTCTTT	CAVSGTQGFDEAFF
NA	few	TRBV29-1	TRBJ2-1	TGCAGCGTTGATTCAGGGGCCTCCAATGAGCAGTTCTTC	CSVDSGASNEQFF
NA	NA	TRBV29-1	TRBJ2-3	TGCAGCGTGTCCATCGGGGGTAGCGGATTCACAGATACGCAGTATTTT	CSVSIGGSGFTDTQYF
NA	NA	TRBV18	TRBJ2-5	TGTGCCAGCTCACCAAATCCTGGCAGCGAAGAGACCCAGTACTTC	CASSPNPGSEETQYF
NA	few	TRBV11-2	TRBJ2-1	TGTGCCAGCAGCTTAGAAAGGGGGTCATACAATGAGCAGTTCTTC	CASSLERGSYNEQFF
TRBD1	NA	TRBV6-6	TRBJ1-1	TGTGCCAGCAGGAAGGGGGCGGGGGGCGGCACTGAAGCTTTCTTT	CASRKGAGGGTEAFF
TRBD1	NA	TRBV14	TRBJ2-7	TGTGCCAGCAGCCTAGGGACAGGCCCTGCTTACTTC	CASSLGTGPAYF
TRBD2	NA	TRBV6-4	TRBJ2-1	TGTGCCAGCAGCTATGGACTAGCGGGAGCGGGTGAGCAGTTCTTC	CASSYGLAGAGEQFF
NA	few	TRBV4-2	TRBJ2-6	TGTGCCAGCAGCCCCCGTACAAGCCGTACAGGCTTATCCTCTGGGGCCAACGTCCTGACTTTC	CASSPRTSRTGLSSGANVLTF
TRBD2	NA	TRBV4-2	TRBJ2-4	TGTGCCAGCAGCCAAGTTAGCGGGAGCGGCGTGGCCAAAAACATTCAGTACTTC	CASSQVSGSGVAKNIQYF
NA	few	TRBV7-9	TRBJ2-2	TGTGCCAGCAGCTTATTGGGTAGCGGGAACACCGGGGAGCTGTTTTTT	CASSLLGSGNTGELFF
NA	NA	TRBV11-2	TRBJ1-2	TGTGCCAGCAGCTTAGATCAGACTAACTATGGCTACACCTTC	CASSLDQTNYGYTF
NA	few	TRBV7-9	TRBJ2-1	TGTGCCAGCAGCTTATCCTTGGAGAATGAGCAGTTCTTC	CASSLSLENEQFF
NA	few	TRBV14	TRBJ1-1	TGTGCCAGCAGCCAAGAACCGTCTTCGCGAGCAGCTTTCTTT	CASSQEPSSRAAFF
NA	NA	TRBV19	TRBJ2-6	TGTGCCAGTATCCCCAGGGAACCCTCTGGGGCCAACGTCCTGACTTTC	CASIPREPSGANVLTF
TRBD2	NA	TRBV5-1	TRBJ2-7	TGCGCCAGCAGCCTCACCGGGACTAGCGAGTACGAGCAGTACTTC	CASSLTGTSEYEQYF
NA	NA	TRBV9	TRBJ1-6	TGTGCCAGCAGCGTAGGGGGAGCATTGGGAAATTCACCCCTCCACTTT	CASSVGGALGNSPLHF
NA	few	TRBV7-9	TRBJ2-5	TGTGCCAGCAGCTTGGGGGGACTCTCTTCCGAGACCCAGTACTTC	CASSLGGLSSETQYF
NA	NA	TRBV9	TRBJ2-5	TGTGCCAGCAGCGTAGGGCAAAGGGGGGGCAAGCAAGAGACCCAGTACTTC	CASSVGQRGGKQETQYF
TRBD2	few	TRBV7-9	TRBJ2-1	TGTGCCAGCAGCCCGGGACTAGCGGGACTTAGCTCCTACAATGAGCAGTTCTTC	CASSPGLAGLSSYNEQFF
NA	NA	TRBV6-5	TRBJ1-2	TGTGCCAGCGCCCTGGGGGGGAATGAAAAGGGTGGCTACACCTTC	CASALGGNEKGGYTF
NA	NA	TRBV6-1	TRBJ2-5	TGTGCCAGCACGAGAGGGGGGAGGGAAGAGACCCAGTACTTC	CASTRGGREETQYF
TRBD2	NA	TRBV29-1	TRBJ2-5	TGCAGCGTTAAGCGGGGCCAAGAGACCCAGTACTTC	CSVKRGQETQYF
NA	NA	TRBV6-7	TRBJ2-2	TGTGCCAGCAGCGCCGGCGGGGAGCTGTTTTTT	CASSAGGELFF
TRBD1	NA	TRBV18	TRBJ2-2	TGTGCCAGCTCACCTTGGCAGGGGGCAGGGACCGGGGAGCTGTTTTTT	CASSPWQGAGTGELFF
TRBD2	once	TRBV19	TRBJ2-5	TGTGCCAGTAGTGTCGGGACTAGCGGAGAGACCCAGTACTTC	CASSVGTSGETQYF
TRBD2	NA	TRBV28	TRBJ2-1	TGTGCCAGCAGTACCGGGACTAGCTCCTACAATGAGCAGTTCTTC	CASSTGTSSYNEQFF
TRBD1	NA	TRBV5-1	TRBJ1-5	TGCGCCAGCAGCCCGGGGACAGTTCCTGTGGAGCCCCAGCATTTT	CASSPGTVPVEPQHF
NA	NA	TRBV6-6	TRBJ2-1	TGTGCCAGCAGTTACGGGCATGCCGGTGGAGGGGAGCAGTTCTTC	CASSYGHAGGGEQFF
TRBD1	few	TRBV6-4	TRBJ1-5	TGTGCCAGCAGTGACGGCTACAGGGGTTCCAATCAGCCCCAGCATTTT	CASSDGYRGSNQPQHF
NA	few	TRBV4-3	TRBJ1-2	TGCGCCAGCAGCCAAGATTTCGACAGCTTACTCTATGGCTACACCTTC	CASSQDFDSLLYGYTF